This TCR beta chain came from a study of a mutant IDH1 vaccine in newly diagnosed glioma. Study summary: At weeks 1, 3, 5, 7, 11, 15, 19 and 23, patients received a vaccination, eight in all. Patients began vaccination 4-6 weeks after radiotherapy alone, or with temozolomide cycles.

In germline, CDR1 is SNHLY, CDR2 FYNNEI. The CDR3 extends over 14 amino acids. V gave up 7 bases and J gave up 5 bases; unmatched junction bases: 10. Documented time point: week 23, last vaccination. The investigators gave 300 ug of mutant IDH1 20-mer peptide in each vaccine dose, together with topical imiquimod. For this clone: As yet, its antigen is unknown.

Assay used: immunoSEQ multiplex PCR; TCRdb lists only in-frame clones, some missing. This sample yields fewer than 35,000 clones, of which roughly 88% are seen a single time; less than 3% belongs to the top ten. This TCR derives from a middle-aged man with glioma. Sequenced here: PBMCs, sampled from a glioma patient whose treatment included an IDH1 peptide vaccine. The chain has TRBV2 and TRBJ1-1; 7 bases align to TRBD1. The CDR3 DNA reads TGTGCCAGCATTTCGACAGGGAGAAAGACTGAAGCTTTCTTT. Protein product: CASISTGRKTEAFF.